The source of this T cell receptor beta chain is a study of blood T cell repertoires in COVID-19. Overall study: Samples of COVID-19 (acute and convalescent) were obtained from the United States, Italy and Spain. T cells, B-cell-depleted T cells, or PBMCs provided the cDNA or gDNA that served as material.

This CDR3 is 16 amino acids long. CDR1 and CDR2 from the germline V gene are GTSNPN and SVGIG (reference sequence). Trimming took 1 base from V and 4 from J; bases not matched to a gene: 9. Followed longitudinally, the Seattle patients had been enrolled during active infection. In the authors' methods: Nucleated cell number was recorded as an estimate derived from reference gene primer amplification. TCRdb's table, derived via immunoSEQ multiplex PCR, lists solely in-frame clones and lacks some. V and J calls and clone size are those listed in that table; D and trimming were worked out from the DNA. The data show some 400,000 clones, around 87% seen once.

V and J are TRBV30 and TRBJ2-3; 9 bases match TRBD2. The TCR originated in a woman in her 30s with COVID-19, enrolled during active disease. Sequencing used peripheral blood. CDR3 in amino acids: CAWSAPSGARPDTQYF. In nucleotides, the CDR3 is TGTGCCTGGAGTGCCCCTAGCGGGGCCAGGCCAGATACGCAGTATTTT.